The entry below gives a single TCR beta chain sequence along with its context. This entry comes from a study of blood T cell repertoires in COVID-19. Whole-study context: The United States, Italy and Spain provided the acute and convalescent COVID-19 samples.

Under the authors' procedure: From reference gene primer amplification, estimates of nucleated cell counts were derived. Measured with immunoSEQ multiplex PCR; TCRdb has only the in-frame clones, and not every one. The DNA was the basis for D and trimming; V, J and clone size are from that table. The table shows some 150,000 clones, with 65% to 85% occurring only once. Trimming took 6 bases from V and 6 from J, leaving 23 bases between them. Germline CDR1 reads GTSNPN; CDR2 reads SVGIG (reference sequence). This CDR3 spans 15 amino acids. The rearrangement uses TRBV30 and TRBJ1-2; D is perhaps TRBD1 (6 bases). This TCR derives from a woman aged 45-59 years with acute or convalescent COVID-19. Sequenced material: peripheral blood. In DNA form, the CDR3 reads TGTGCCTGTTCCGAAAACAGACAGGTGATGAATGGCTACACCTTC. It is translated as CACSENRQVMNGYTF.